The 19 T cell receptor beta chains below were found in one sample sequenced in a study of shared clonotypes between healthy human individuals. Naivety among CD8 cells was defined by CD45RO negativity and positive CCR7 selection, thereby excluding terminally differentiated effector memory CD45RA+ cells. Only in-frame clones appear in the TCRdb table, and some are missing; sequencing was by immunoSEQ multiplex PCR. Of 550,000 to 600,000 clones listed, about 98% were seen once; the top ten hold 0.3%. The source material was naive CD8+ T cells sorted from blood. The receptors come from a man between 25 and 39 years old in good health.

The chain links TRBV13 to TRBJ2-5, with 8 bases aligning to TRBD1. CDR1 and CDR2 (germline): PRHDT, FYEKMQ (reference sequence). V was pared by 2 bases and J by 2 bases, with 4 bases of the junction left unmatched. This CDR3 region has 15 residues. The CDR3 sequence: CASSLIDRGQETQYF. The DNA of the CDR3 is TGTGCCAGCAGCTTAATCGACAGGGGTCAAGAGACCCAGTACTTC.

As for this clone: Other DNA sequences in the sample encode the same CDR3. V and J are TRBV19 and TRBJ2-1; no clear D. Deletions cut 2 bases from V and 3 bases from J, with 5 bases between. The CDR3 consists of 13 residues. Germline V gene lookup returns CDR1 LNHDA and CDR2 SQIVND (reference sequence). CDR3 in DNA: TGTGCCAGTAGTATACCCCTCTACAATGAGCAGTTCTTC. Its translation: CASSIPLYNEQFF.

The sample holds one count of this clone. The genes are TRBV27 and TRBJ2-7; the match to TRBD1 covers 7 bases. The CDR3 covers 13 residues. In germline, CDR1 is MNHEY, CDR2 SMNVEV (reference sequence). V shed 5 bases, J shed 3 bases, and the junction held 4 bases outside the gene matches. This CDR3 reads CASSIGQDYEQYF. The CDR3 DNA is TGTGCCAGCAGTATCGGACAGGACTACGAGCAGTACTTC.

V and J are TRBV18 and TRBJ2-7; 8 positions agree with TRBD1. CDR1 KGHSH and CDR2 LQKENI come from the germline V gene. CDR3 length equals 16 residues. Trimming cost V 2 bases and J 2 bases; bases outside gene matches: 8. CDR3 sequence (DNA): TGTGCCAGCTCACCAAACAGGGGGTCCGCCACCTACGAGCAGTACTTC. Its protein is CASSPNRGSATYEQYF.

As regards this clone: In the same sample, other DNA sequences code for this CDR3. This chain uses TRBV27 with TRBJ2-7; tentatively, D is TRBD1 (5 bases). This CDR3 is built from 13 residues. CDR1 and CDR2 from the germline V gene are MNHEY and SMNVEV (reference sequence). V lost 3 bases and J 4 bases, leaving 10 bases between the germline ends. DNA for the CDR3: TGTGCCAGCAGTTTTGGCAGGGCGTACGAGCAGTACTTC. Its protein product is CASSFGRAYEQYF.

The V call is TRBV7-7, the J call TRBJ2-5; 9 bases fit TRBD2. The CDR3 has 15 residues. J was trimmed by 5 bases and V by 3 bases; bases with no gene match: 7. CDR1 and CDR2 from the germline V gene are SSHAT and FNYEAQ (reference sequence). This chain's CDR3 is CASSLLAGVTETQYF. The CDR3 nucleotides read TGTGCCAGCAGCTTGTTAGCGGGAGTAACGGAGACCCAGTACTTC.

The rearrangement links TRBV6-5 to TRBJ2-5; TRBD2 agrees at 9 bases. V trimming: 2 bases; J trimming: 5 bases; junction bases outside the gene matches: 9. CDR3 size: 16 residues. Germline V CDR1 and CDR2: MNHEY, SVGAGI. CDR3 region: CASSYLASGNAETQYF. CDR3 DNA sequence: TGTGCCAGCAGTTACCTAGCTAGCGGGAATGCGGAGACCCAGTACTTC.

The rearrangement joins TRBV11-2 to TRBJ2-3, with TRBD2 matching 8 bases. Per the germline V gene, CDR1 is SGHAT and CDR2 is FQNNGV. V shed 1 base and J 1 base; nucleotides not matched to a gene: 10. There are 18 residues in the CDR3. For the CDR3, the DNA is TGTGCCAGCAGCTTAGGGGGTAGCGGGGTTAGGGGCACAGATACGCAGTATTTT. Protein product: CASSLGGSGVRGTDTQYF. The full variable domain, in which reference TRBV11-2 and TRBJ2-3 provide the parts outside the CDR3, is EAGVAQSPRYKIIEKRQSVAFWCNPISGHATLYWYQQILGQGPKLLIQFQNNGVVDDSQLPKDRFSAERLKGVDSTLKIQPAKLEDSAVYLCASSLGGSGVRGTDTQYFGPGTRLTVL.

This chain connects TRBV7-6 to TRBJ2-7; D is undetermined. Germline CDR1 is SGHVS and CDR2 is FNYEAQ. The CDR3 covers 13 residues. Trimming left V 4 bases short and J 3 bases short, with 10 bases between. As DNA, the CDR3 is TGTGCCAGCAGCTCCATCCTGGGCTACGAGCAGTACTTC. The encoded protein is CASSSILGYEQYF.

The rearrangement joins TRBV5-1 to TRBJ2-2; D remains ambiguous. The CDR3 has 17 amino acids. V shed 5 bases and J shed 0 bases, with 17 bases lying between them. Germline values: CDR1 SGHRS, CDR2 YFSETQ. CDR3 bases: TGCGCCAGCAGTGACGAAGGGCGAGCGCCGAACACCGGGGAGCTGTTTTTT. This gives the protein CASSDEGRAPNTGELFF.

The chain employs TRBV7-9 and TRBJ1-2; TRBD1 might be the D (5 bases). Germline V CDR1 and CDR2: SEHNR, FQNEAQ (reference sequence). Trimming shortened V by 8 bases and J by 0 bases, and 19 bases separated the two germline ends. CDR3 length: 16 amino acids. The CDR3 sequence is CASRVIAGTTNYGYTF. The CDR3 DNA is TGTGCCAGCCGTGTAATAGCCGGGACGACTAACTATGGCTACACCTTC.

This sequence joins TRBV2 and TRBJ2-5, with D possibly matching TRBD2 (6 bases). Germline V gives CDR1 SNHLY, CDR2 FYNNEI. The CDR3 has 15 residues. V lost 2 bases, J lost 4 bases, and 14 bases lay in between. The CDR3 bases are TGTGCCAGCAGTGAACCCCAGGGACTCCGAGAGACCCAGTACTTC. Translating gives CASSEPQGLRETQYF.

The V gene is TRBV4-3, the J gene TRBJ2-7; 7 nucleotides line up with TRBD2. The junction had 16 bases not matched to a gene; V was cut back by 1 base and J by 1 base. CDR3 length equals 19 residues. CDR1 is LGHNA and CDR2 is YSLEER in the germline V gene. The CDR3 DNA is TGCGCCAGCAGCCAAGTGGAGGCGGGAGAGAAAGGGTGGTCCTACGAGCAGTACTTC. This sequence encodes CASSQVEAGEKGWSYEQYF.

The rearrangement joins TRBV7-9 to TRBJ2-7, with D possibly TRBD1 on 6 matching bases. V gave up 5 bases and J gave up 5 bases, with 16 bases separating them. Germline V CDR1 and CDR2: SEHNR, FQNEAQ (reference sequence). The length of the CDR3 is 14 residues. The CDR3 reads CASSARAGAHEQYF. Here the CDR3 DNA reads TGTGCCAGCAGCGCTCGGGCAGGGGCCCACGAGCAGTACTTC.

This sequence joins TRBV5-4 and TRBJ2-7; unclear D gene. Germline V lookup: CDR1 SGHNT, CDR2 YYREEE (reference sequence). V shed 1 base and J shed 1 base, with 12 bases lying between them. The CDR3 has 15 amino acids. This chain's CDR3 is CASSLPQARSYEQYF. The CDR3 region has the DNA TGTGCCAGCAGCTTGCCGCAGGCTCGTTCCTACGAGCAGTACTTC.

The chain has TRBV2 and TRBJ2-1; D gene uncertain. Trimming pared 7 bases from V and 7 bases from J, leaving 11 bases between. Germline V gene lookup returns CDR1 SNHLY and CDR2 FYNNEI. This CDR3 has 12 residues. The CDR3 DNA sequence: TGTGCCAGCACCGAGGCCCTAAATGAGCAGTTCTTC. This translates into CASTEALNEQFF.

The V and J genes are TRBV20-1 and TRBJ2-7; D may be TRBD2 (5 bases). V was clipped by 1 base and J by 5 bases, with 6 bases between them. Germline-derived CDR1 and CDR2 are DFQATT and SNEGSKA (reference sequence). This CDR3 is built from 11 residues. The CDR3 loop reads CSARVGNEQYF. The CDR3 DNA reads as TGCAGTGCTAGAGTCGGGAACGAGCAGTACTTC.

The chain employs TRBV11-3 and TRBJ2-7, with 10 bases matching TRBD1. Germline assignment: CDR1 SGHNT and CDR2 YENEEA. Germline trimming cut 6 bases from V and 2 bases from J; bases unmatched to any gene: 4. The CDR3 has 14 amino acids. The DNA of the CDR3 is TGTGCCAGCAGTCAAGGACAGGGGGCCTACGAGCAGTACTTC. As protein: CASSQGQGAYEQYF.

The rearrangement links TRBV19 to TRBJ2-6, with no clear D. Germline lookup yields CDR1 LNHDA and CDR2 SQIVND (reference sequence). There are 15 residues in the CDR3. V was trimmed by 3 bases and J by 1 base, leaving 7 bases between them. The CDR3 DNA follows: TGTGCCAGTAGTATCATGGGTTCTGGGGCCAACGTCCTGACTTTC. It codes for CASSIMGSGANVLTF.